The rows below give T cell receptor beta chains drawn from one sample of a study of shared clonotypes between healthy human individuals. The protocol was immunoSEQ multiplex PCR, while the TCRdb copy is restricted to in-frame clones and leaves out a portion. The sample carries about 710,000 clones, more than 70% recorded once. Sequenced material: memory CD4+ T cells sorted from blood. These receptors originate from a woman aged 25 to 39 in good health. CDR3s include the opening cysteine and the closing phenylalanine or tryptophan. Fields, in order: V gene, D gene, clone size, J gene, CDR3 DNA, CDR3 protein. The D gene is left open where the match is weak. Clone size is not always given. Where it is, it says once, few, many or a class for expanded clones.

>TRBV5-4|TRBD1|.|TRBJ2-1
TGTGCCAGCAGCTCCGGTGGGACAGGGGGCCAAAATGAGCAGTTCTTC
CASSSGGTGGQNEQFF
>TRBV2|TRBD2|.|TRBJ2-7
TGTGCCAGCAGGGCGACTAGCGGGGGCCTCTACGAGCAGTACTTC
CASRATSGGLYEQYF
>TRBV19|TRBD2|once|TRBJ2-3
TGTGCCAGTACCCCTAGCGGGACCACAGATACGCAGTATTTT
CASTPSGTTDTQYF
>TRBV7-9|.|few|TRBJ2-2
TGTGCCAGCAGCCCACTCAGAAGAACCAACACCGGGGAGCTGTTTTTT
CASSPLRRTNTGELFF
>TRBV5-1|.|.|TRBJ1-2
TGCGCCAGCAGCCCCATGACAGTGGGGAGTGGCTACACCTTC
CASSPMTVGSGYTF
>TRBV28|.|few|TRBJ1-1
TGTGCCAGCAGTTTGTCCACTGAAGCTTTCTTT
CASSLSTEAFF
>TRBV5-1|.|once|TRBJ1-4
TGCGCCAGCAGCTTGACAGGGTCGCGGGAGTATGAAAAACTGTTTTTT
CASSLTGSREYEKLFF
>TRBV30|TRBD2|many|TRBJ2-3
TGTGCCTGGAGGGGACTAGCGGGGACCACAGATACGCAGTATTTT
CAWRGLAGTTDTQYF
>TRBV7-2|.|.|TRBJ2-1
TGTGCCAGCACCCCCGGTGTACTAGTCATGCATGAGCAGTTCTTC
CASTPGVLVMHEQFF
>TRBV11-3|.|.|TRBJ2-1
TGTGCCAGCAGCTTAGGGCTCAAGGAACCCGCATTCTTC
CASSLGLKEPAFF
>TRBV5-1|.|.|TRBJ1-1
TGCGCCAGCAGCCCCGGGACACTGAACACTGAAGCTTTCTTT
CASSPGTLNTEAFF
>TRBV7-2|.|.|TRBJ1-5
TGTGCCAGCAGCTCAAGTCCGGGCAACCAGCCCCAGCATTTT
CASSSSPGNQPQHF
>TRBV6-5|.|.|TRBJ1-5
TGTGCCAGCAGCCAAGGGGGTAGCAATCAGCCCCAGCATTTT
CASSQGGSNQPQHF
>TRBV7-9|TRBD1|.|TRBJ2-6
TGTGCCAGCACGGAGACAGGGGTCTTCTCTGGGGCCAACGTCCTGACTTTC
CASTETGVFSGANVLTF
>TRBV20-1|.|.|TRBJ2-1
TGCAGTGCTATTAACAATGAGCAGTTCTTC
CSAINNEQFF
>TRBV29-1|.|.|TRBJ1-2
TGCAGCGTTGAAGATCACGGGGTGAAGGGCTACACCTTC
CSVEDHGVKGYTF
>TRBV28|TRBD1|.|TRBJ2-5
TGTGCCAGCAGTTTGTATACAGGGGCCGGGCGAGAGACCCAGTACTTC
CASSLYTGAGRETQYF
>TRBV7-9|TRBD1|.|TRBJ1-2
TGTGCCAGCAGCTCAAGAGGGACAGAATTATCGTACGGCTACACCTTC
CASSSRGTELSYGYTF
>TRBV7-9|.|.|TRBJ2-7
TGTGCCAGCAGCCCCCTTTCCATTTCCTACGAGCAGTACTTC
CASSPLSISYEQYF
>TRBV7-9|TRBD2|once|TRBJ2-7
TGTGCCAGCAGCTTCCTAGCGGACTCCTACGAGCAGTACTTC
CASSFLADSYEQYF
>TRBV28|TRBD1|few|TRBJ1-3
TGTGCCAGCACCGAACAGGGGTTCTCTGGAAACACCATATATTTT
CASTEQGFSGNTIYF
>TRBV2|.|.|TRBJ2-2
TGTGCCAGCGGTCAGACAGAGAACACCGGGGAGCTGTTTTTT
CASGQTENTGELFF
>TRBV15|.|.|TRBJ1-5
TGTGCCACCAGCAGAGACCCGTTGGGGGGCAATCAGCCCCAGCATTTT
CATSRDPLGGNQPQHF
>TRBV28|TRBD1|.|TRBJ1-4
TGTGCCAGCAGCCCCCGACAGGGAAGGAAGGGTTACTCTAATGAAAAACTGTTTTTT
CASSPRQGRKGYSNEKLFF
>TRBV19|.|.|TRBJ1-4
TGTGCCAGTAGTATGGACTGGGATGAAAAACTGTTTTTT
CASSMDWDEKLFF
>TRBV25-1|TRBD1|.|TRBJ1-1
TGTGCCAGCAGTGAAGAGAGGGGGCTTGGCACTGAAGCTTTCTTT
CASSEERGLGTEAFF
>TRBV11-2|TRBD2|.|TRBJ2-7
TGTGCCAGCAGCTTATCAAAAGGGCGGGAGGCTTCCTCCTACGAGCAGTACTTC
CASSLSKGREASSYEQYF
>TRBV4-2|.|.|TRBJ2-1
TGTGCCAGCAGCCAAGATACTAGCTCCTACAATGAGCAGTTCTTC
CASSQDTSSYNEQFF
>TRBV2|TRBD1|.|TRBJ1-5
TGTGCCAGCAGAGATGGAGGGGGCAGCAATCAGCCCCAGCATTTT
CASRDGGGSNQPQHF
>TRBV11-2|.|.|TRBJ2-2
TGTGCCAGCAGCAGTACCGGGACCCACACCGGGGAGCTGTTTTTT
CASSSTGTHTGELFF
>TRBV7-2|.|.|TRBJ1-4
TGTGCCAGCAGCTTAGAGGGTTACGAGCCTAATGAAAAACTGTTTTTT
CASSLEGYEPNEKLFF
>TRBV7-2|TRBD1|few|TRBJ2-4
TGTGCCAGCAGCGACAGGGGGCGAAACATTCAGTACTTC
CASSDRGRNIQYF
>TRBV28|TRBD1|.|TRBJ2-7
TGTGCCAGCAGTACCGCCGGGACAGGGGGTCACGAGCAGTACTTC
CASSTAGTGGHEQYF
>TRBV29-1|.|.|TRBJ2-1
TGCAGCGGGAGTCTACTAGCAGGTCGCAATGAGCAGTTCTTC
CSGSLLAGRNEQFF
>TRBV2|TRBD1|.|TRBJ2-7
TGTGCCAGCAGTGAAGCGAAAGGGACAGGGTTCTCCTACGAGCAGTACTTC
CASSEAKGTGFSYEQYF
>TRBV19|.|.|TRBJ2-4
TGTGCCAGTAGTCCAGCCCGGGCGCCCCTGTCATCAAACATTCAGTACTTC
CASSPARAPLSSNIQYF
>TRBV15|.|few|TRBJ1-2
TGTGCCACCAGCAGAGATCGGAATGGCTACACCTTC
CATSRDRNGYTF
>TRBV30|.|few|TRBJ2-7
TGTGCCTGGAGCCTAAATCAGGGGGGGAAGTACTTC
CAWSLNQGGKYF
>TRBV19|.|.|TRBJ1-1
TGTGCCAGTAGTAGCATACAGGGATGGACTGAAGCTTTCTTT
CASSSIQGWTEAFF
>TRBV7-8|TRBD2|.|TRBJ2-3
TGTGCCAGCAGCTCCCACCCCGGCGGGGCTAGCGGGGGCACAGATACGCAGTATTTT
CASSSHPGGASGGTDTQYF
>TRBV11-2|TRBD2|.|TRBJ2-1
TGTGCCAGCAGCTTGAGGCCTAGCGGTTATGAGCAGTTCTTC
CASSLRPSGYEQFF
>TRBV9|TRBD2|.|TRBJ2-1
TGTGCCAGCAGCCGGGGGGAGGGACTAGAGTACAATGAGCAGTTCTTC
CASSRGEGLEYNEQFF
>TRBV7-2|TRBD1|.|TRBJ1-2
TGTGCCAGCAGCTCGGGACTCGTACAGGGGACCTATGGCTACACCTTC
CASSSGLVQGTYGYTF
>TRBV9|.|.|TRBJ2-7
TGTGCCAGCAGCGTAGTGACAGGTAGTCTGGGGGAGCAGTACTTC
CASSVVTGSLGEQYF
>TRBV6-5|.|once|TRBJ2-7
TGTGCCAGCAGTATTCAGGGGAACTACGAGCAGTACTTC
CASSIQGNYEQYF
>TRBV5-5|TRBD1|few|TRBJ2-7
TGTGCCAGCAGCAGGGGGACAGGGGTGTGGGAGCAGTACTTC
CASSRGTGVWEQYF
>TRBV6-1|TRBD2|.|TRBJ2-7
TGTGCCAGCAGCCTTGAGGCGGGAGGGAACGAGCAGTACTTC
CASSLEAGGNEQYF
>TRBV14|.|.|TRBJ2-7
TGTGCCAGCAGCCTCGGGAATACCTACGAGCAGTACTTC
CASSLGNTYEQYF
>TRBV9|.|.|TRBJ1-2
TGTGCCAGCAGCGTAGTACCGGATGACTATGGCTACACCTTC
CASSVVPDDYGYTF
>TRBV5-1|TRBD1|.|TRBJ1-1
TGCGCCAGCAGCGGTAGGGGGCGGCCTAACACTGAAGCTTTCTTT
CASSGRGRPNTEAFF
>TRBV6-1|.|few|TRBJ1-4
TGTGCCAGCAGTGAAGAATCGAGGAAACTGTTTTTT
CASSEESRKLFF
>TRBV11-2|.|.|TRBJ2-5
TGTGCCAGCAGCTTATTTTCAGGTGGGGAGACCCAGTACTTC
CASSLFSGGETQYF
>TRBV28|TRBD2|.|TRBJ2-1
TGTGCCAGCAGTCCGCGCGGGAGGACCGCAATCTATGAGCAGTTCTTC
CASSPRGRTAIYEQFF
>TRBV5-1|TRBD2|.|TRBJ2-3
TGCGCCAGCAGGTCTAGCGGGATCACAGATACGCAGTATTTT
CASRSSGITDTQYF
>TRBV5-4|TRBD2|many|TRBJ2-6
TGTGCCAGCAGCTTGGAGGGACTAGCGGGAAATGGGGCCAACGTCCTGACTTTC
CASSLEGLAGNGANVLTF